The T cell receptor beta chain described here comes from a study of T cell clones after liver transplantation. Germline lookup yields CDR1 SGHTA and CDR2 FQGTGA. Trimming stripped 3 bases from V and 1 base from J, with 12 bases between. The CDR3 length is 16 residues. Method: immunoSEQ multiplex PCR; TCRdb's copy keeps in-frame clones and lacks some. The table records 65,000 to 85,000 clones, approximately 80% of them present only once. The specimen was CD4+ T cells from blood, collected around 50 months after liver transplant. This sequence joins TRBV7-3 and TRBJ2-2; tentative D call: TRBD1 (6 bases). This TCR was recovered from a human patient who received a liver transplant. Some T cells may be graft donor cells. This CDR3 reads CASSFSGQLNTGELFF. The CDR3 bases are TGTGCCAGCAGCTTCTCTGGACAGCTGAACACCGGGGAGCTGTTTTTT.